This is a list of T cell receptor beta chains from one sample in a study of T-cell memory formation after mild COVID-19. A single record per CDR3 protein comes from TCRdb applying MiXCR to the 5' RACE reads. The repertoire holds some 82,000 distinct CDR3 sequences, with more than 10% as singletons. What was sequenced was PBMCs or a T cell subset sorted from them (not recorded which). Every receptor here comes from a man younger than 35 who had mild COVID-19 (a few samples of this study predate the infection). Cell type and time point are not known. CDR3s include the opening cysteine and the closing phenylalanine or tryptophan. Fields, in order: V gene, J gene, D gene, clone size, CDR3 protein, CDR3 DNA. The D gene is left open where the match is weak. Size is stated for part of the rows, as once, few or many counts, or as a class when the clone is expanded.

TRBV6-2/TRBV6-3,TRBJ2-7,NA,many,CASNLDSPYEQYF,TGTGCCAGCAACTTGGACAGCCCCTACGAGCAGTACTTC
TRBV6-2/TRBV6-3,TRBJ1-3,NA,NA,CASSLGLGNTIYF,TGTGCCAGCAGCCTGGGCCTTGGAAACACCATATATTTT
TRBV29-1,TRBJ1-2,NA,few,CSVGGGLRVGYTF,TGCAGCGTTGGGGGAGGCTTAAGGGTCGGCTACACCTTC
TRBV15,TRBJ2-3,NA,few,CATSISGVSTDTQYF,TGTGCCACCAGCATCAGTGGGGTTAGCACAGATACGCAGTATTTT
TRBV11-1,TRBJ2-1,TRBD2,few,CASSLWGGNEQFF,TGTGCCAGCAGCCTCTGGGGGGGGAATGAGCAGTTCTTC
TRBV5-1,TRBJ2-5,NA,few,CASSLFQGVETQYF,TGCGCCAGCAGCTTGTTTCAAGGGGTCGAGACCCAGTACTTC
TRBV12-3/TRBV12-4,TRBJ2-7,NA,NA,CASSFLGEAYEQYF,TGTGCCAGCAGTTTTTTAGGGGAGGCTTACGAGCAGTACTTC
TRBV6-1,TRBJ1-5,NA,NA,CASSETQTGPQHF,TGTGCCAGCAGTGAAACCCAAACGGGCCCCCAGCATTTT
TRBV7-6,TRBJ1-2,NA,many,CARTPPGPHGYTF,TGTGCCCGCACCCCCCCAGGGCCCCATGGCTACACCTTC
TRBV7-2,TRBJ2-3,NA,NA,CASSLRLYTDTQYF,TGTGCCAGCAGCCTCCGACTGTACACAGATACGCAGTATTTT
TRBV4-3,TRBJ2-7,NA,few,CASSQAQGWEQYF,TGCGCCAGCAGCCAAGCGCAGGGCTGGGAGCAGTACTTC
TRBV12-3/TRBV12-4,TRBJ2-3,NA,NA,CASSTRVGDTQYF,TGTGCCAGCAGTACCCGGGTTGGGGATACGCAGTATTTT
TRBV5-1,TRBJ1-2,NA,NA,CASSPRGGGHYGYTF,TGCGCCAGCAGCCCCCGGGGGGGTGGTCACTATGGCTACACCTTC
TRBV7-9,TRBJ1-2,NA,few,CASSLEIRHCTF,TGTGCCAGCAGCTTAGAGATCCGGCACTGCACCTTC
TRBV9,TRBJ2-1,TRBD2,many,CASSARGGSYNEQFF,TGTGCCAGCAGCGCCCGCGGGGGCTCCTACAATGAGCAGTTCTTC
TRBV7-9,TRBJ2-3,TRBD2,NA,CASSQLAGLLTDTQYF,TGTGCCAGCAGCCAGCTAGCGGGGCTCCTCACAGATACGCAGTATTTT
TRBV27,TRBJ2-5,NA,NA,CASSTQGYQETQYF,TGTGCCAGCAGTACGCAGGGTTACCAAGAGACCCAGTACTTC
TRBV18,TRBJ2-1,NA,NA,CASSPQTGTDPYNEQFF,TGTGCCAGCTCACCTCAGACCGGGACGGATCCCTACAATGAGCAGTTCTTC
TRBV5-1,TRBJ1-2,TRBD1,few,CASSLRTGWDYGYTF,TGCGCCAGCAGCTTACGGACAGGATGGGACTATGGCTACACCTTC
TRBV5-1,TRBJ2-1,NA,NA,CASSPRALESYNEHSF,TGCGCCAGCAGCCCCCGGGCCCTAGAATCCTACAATGAGCACTCCTTC
TRBV20-1,TRBJ2-3,TRBD2,NA,CSAREIGGSTDTQYF,TGCAGTGCTAGAGAAATCGGGGGGAGCACAGATACGCAGTATTTT
TRBV5-5,TRBJ2-1,NA,few,CASSLDEQFF,TGTGCCAGCAGCTTAGATGAGCAGTTCTTC
TRBV4-3,TRBJ1-1,NA,few,CASSHGKTEAFF,TGCGCCAGCAGCCATGGAAAGACTGAAGCTTTCTTT
TRBV7-6,TRBJ1-1,NA,NA,CASIAGNTEAFF,TGTGCCAGCATAGCGGGGAACACTGAAGCTTTCTTT
TRBV7-2,TRBJ2-3,NA,NA,CASTKPGHRTDTQYF,TGTGCCAGCACCAAACCGGGACACCGCACAGATACGCAGTATTTT
TRBV24-1,TRBJ2-1,TRBD1,NA,CATSDRTGKGYNEQFF,TGTGCCACCAGTGACCGGACAGGGAAAGGCTACAATGAGCAGTTCTTC
TRBV12-3/TRBV12-4,TRBJ2-7,NA,many,CASSEVTGYPYEQYF,TGTGCCAGCAGTGAGGTGACAGGATACCCCTACGAGCAGTACTTC
TRBV7-3,TRBJ2-5,NA,few,CASSPSGLVPAETQYF,TGTGCCAGCAGCCCATCTGGCCTGGTACCTGCTGAGACCCAGTACTTC
TRBV11-2,TRBJ2-1,NA,few,CASRPPGSNEQFF,TGTGCCAGCAGACCCCCGGGAAGCAATGAGCAGTTCTTC
TRBV7-2,TRBJ2-7,NA,NA,CASSLAPGGPYEQYF,TGTGCCAGCAGCTTAGCGCCCGGCGGGCCCTACGAGCAGTACTTC
TRBV20-1,TRBJ2-7,NA,few,CSARQDVYEQYF,TGCAGTGCTAGACAGGACGTCTACGAGCAGTACTTC
TRBV19,TRBJ1-1,NA,NA,CASSIVARIYTEAFF,TGTGCCAGTAGTATAGTGGCCAGAATATACACTGAAGCTTTCTTT
TRBV7-2,TRBJ2-1,NA,many,CASSFAPLNEQFF,TGTGCCAGCAGCTTTGCCCCCCTGAATGAGCAGTTCTTC
TRBV19,TRBJ1-1,NA,few,CASNQPTGNTEAFF,TGTGCCAGTAATCAACCAACAGGGAACACTGAAGCTTTCTTT
TRBV27,TRBJ2-1,TRBD2,NA,CASSTSGVVEQFF,TGTGCCAGCAGTACCAGCGGGGTGGTGGAGCAGTTCTTC
TRBV6-2/TRBV6-3,TRBJ1-6,NA,few,CASTPLGNSPLHF,TGTGCCAGCACGCCGCTGGGGAATTCACCCCTCCACTTT
TRBV28,TRBJ2-3,TRBD2,few,CASSLGMLAGVDTQYF,TGTGCCAGCAGTTTGGGGATGTTAGCGGGGGTAGATACGCAGTATTTT
TRBV25-1,TRBJ2-7,NA,NA,CASSGDGAYEQYF,TGTGCCAGCAGTGGCGACGGAGCCTACGAGCAGTACTTC
TRBV10-3,TRBJ2-3,TRBD2,many,CAIGSNVGLAGATPLDTQYF,TGTGCCATCGGGTCCAACGTGGGGCTAGCGGGGGCCACTCCTCTCGATACGCAGTATTTT
TRBV5-1,TRBJ1-5,NA,few,CASREGVNSNQPQHF,TGCGCCAGCCGGGAGGGGGTTAATAGCAATCAGCCCCAGCATTTT
TRBV7-9,TRBJ2-5,NA,many,CASSLSGQETQYF,TGTGCCAGCAGCTTGAGTGGGCAGGAGACCCAGTACTTC
TRBV12-3/TRBV12-4,TRBJ2-6,NA,few,CASSGLRTDLSGANVLTF,TGTGCCAGCAGTGGCCTCCGGACAGACCTCTCTGGGGCCAACGTCCTGACTTTC
TRBV7-2,TRBJ2-1,TRBD2,many,CASSPHYPGGVYNEQFF,TGTGCCAGCAGCCCACACTATCCGGGGGGGGTCTACAATGAGCAGTTCTTC
TRBV7-2,TRBJ2-4,TRBD2,NA,CASSLASGPIQYF,TGTGCCAGCAGCTTGGCTAGCGGACCGATTCAGTACTTC
TRBV27,TRBJ1-1,NA,NA,CASSDLVGQTEAFF,TGTGCCAGCTCGGATCTGGTGGGGCAGACTGAAGCTTTCTTT
TRBV6-5,TRBJ2-1,TRBD2,NA,CASSDGREQFF,TGTGCCAGCAGCGACGGGAGGGAGCAGTTCTTC
TRBV27,TRBJ2-1,TRBD1,few,CASTGQGALEQFF,TGTGCCAGCACCGGACAGGGGGCGCTTGAGCAGTTCTTC
TRBV4-3,TRBJ2-1,TRBD1,large,CASSQGTGGYNEQFF,TGCGCCAGCAGCCAAGGGACAGGGGGCTACAATGAGCAGTTCTTC
TRBV4-3,TRBJ2-5,TRBD2,few,CASSQALSGGPAEAQYF,TGCGCCAGCAGCCAAGCGTTGTCGGGGGGGCCTGCAGAGGCCCAGTACTTC
TRBV7-2,TRBJ1-3,NA,many,CASSWAQGTPPVAIYF,TGTGCCAGCAGCTGGGCACAGGGTACCCCACCAGTGGCCATATATTTT
TRBV12-3/TRBV12-4,TRBJ1-5,NA,NA,CASSSRNQPQHF,TGTGCCAGCAGTTCTCGCAATCAGCCCCAGCATTTT
TRBV20-1,TRBJ1-1,TRBD1,few,CSARDRGKREAFF,TGCAGTGCTAGGGACAGGGGGAAGAGGGAAGCTTTCTTT
TRBV29-1,TRBJ2-2,TRBD2,NA,CSAERGGGTGELFF,TGCAGCGCAGAGCGGGGGGGCGGCACCGGGGAGCTGTTTTTT
TRBV19,TRBJ1-1,TRBD1,NA,CASSISGQGFTEAFF,TGTGCCAGTAGTATCTCCGGACAGGGTTTTACTGAAGCTTTCTTT
TRBV7-2,TRBJ2-3,TRBD2,many,CASSLELAGDTQYF,TGTGCCAGCAGCTTAGAGCTAGCGGGAGATACGCAGTATTTT